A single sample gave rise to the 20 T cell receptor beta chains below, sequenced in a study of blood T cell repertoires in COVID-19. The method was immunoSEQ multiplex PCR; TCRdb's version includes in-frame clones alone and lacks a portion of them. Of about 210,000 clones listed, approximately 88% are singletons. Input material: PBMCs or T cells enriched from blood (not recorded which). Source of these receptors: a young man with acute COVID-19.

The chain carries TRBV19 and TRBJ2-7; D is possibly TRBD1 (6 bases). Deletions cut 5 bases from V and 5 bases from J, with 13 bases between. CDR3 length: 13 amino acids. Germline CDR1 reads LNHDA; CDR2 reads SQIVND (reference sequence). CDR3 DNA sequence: TGTGCCAGTAGTGCACAGGGTTTGCACGAGCAGTACTTC. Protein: CASSAQGLHEQYF.

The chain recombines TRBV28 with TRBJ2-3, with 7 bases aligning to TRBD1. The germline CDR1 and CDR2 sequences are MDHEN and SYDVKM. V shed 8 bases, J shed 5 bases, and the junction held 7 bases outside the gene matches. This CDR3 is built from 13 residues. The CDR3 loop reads CASGVAGGDTQYF. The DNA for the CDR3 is TGTGCCAGCGGGGTAGCAGGGGGAGATACGCAGTATTTT.

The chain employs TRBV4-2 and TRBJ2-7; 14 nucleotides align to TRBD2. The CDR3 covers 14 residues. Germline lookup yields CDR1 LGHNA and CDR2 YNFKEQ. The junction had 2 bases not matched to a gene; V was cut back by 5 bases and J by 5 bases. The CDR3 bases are TGTGCCAGCAGCGGACTAGCGGGAGGCAACGAGCAGTACTTC. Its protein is CASSGLAGGNEQYF.

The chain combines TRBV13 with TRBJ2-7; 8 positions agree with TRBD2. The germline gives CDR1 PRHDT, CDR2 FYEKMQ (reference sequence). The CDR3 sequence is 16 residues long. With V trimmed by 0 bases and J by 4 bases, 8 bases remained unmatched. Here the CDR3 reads CASSLGLAGGRYEQYF. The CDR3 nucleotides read TGTGCCAGCAGCTTAGGCCTCGCGGGAGGAAGGTACGAGCAGTACTTC. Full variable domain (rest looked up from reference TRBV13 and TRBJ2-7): AAGVIQSPRHLIKEKRETATLKCYPIPRHDTVYWYQQGPGQDPQFLISFYEKMQSDKGSIPDRFSAQQFSDYHSELNMSSLELGDSALYFCASSLGLAGGRYEQYFGPGTRLTVT.

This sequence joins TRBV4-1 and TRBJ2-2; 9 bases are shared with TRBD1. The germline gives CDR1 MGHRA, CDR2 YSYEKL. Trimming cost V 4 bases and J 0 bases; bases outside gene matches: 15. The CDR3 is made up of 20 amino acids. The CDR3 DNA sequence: TGCGCCAGCAGCCGAACTACAGGGGGCGGAAACTACGCGAACACCGGGGAGCTGTTTTTT. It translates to CASSRTTGGGNYANTGELFF.

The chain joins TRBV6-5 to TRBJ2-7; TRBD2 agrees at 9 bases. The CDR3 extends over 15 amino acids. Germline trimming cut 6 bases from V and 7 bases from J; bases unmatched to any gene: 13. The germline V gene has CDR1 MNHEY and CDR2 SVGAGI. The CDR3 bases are TGTGCCAGCAGAGTTAGCGGGAGAGATCGAGTTGAGCAGTACTTC. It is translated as CASRVSGRDRVEQYF.

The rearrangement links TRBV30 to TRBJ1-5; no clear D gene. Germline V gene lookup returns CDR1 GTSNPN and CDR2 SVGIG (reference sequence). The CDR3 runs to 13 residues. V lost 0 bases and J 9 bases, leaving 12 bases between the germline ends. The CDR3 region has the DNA TGTGCCTGGAGTGTATATACGGTCGCGCCCCAGCATTTT. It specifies CAWSVYTVAPQHF.

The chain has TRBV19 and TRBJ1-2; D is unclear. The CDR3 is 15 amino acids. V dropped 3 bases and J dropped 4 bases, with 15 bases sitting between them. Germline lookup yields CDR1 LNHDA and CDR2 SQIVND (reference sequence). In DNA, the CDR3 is TGTGCCAGTAGTATGCCCGGAGCGGTTCCCTATGGCTACACCTTC. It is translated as CASSMPGAVPYGYTF.

DNA for the CDR3: TGTGCCAGCAGCGGCAGGACAGTGAGCTCCTACGAGCAGTACTTC. As protein: CASSGRTVSSYEQYF. The V gene is TRBV11-3, the J gene TRBJ2-7, with a weak D call TRBD1 (6 bases). V was trimmed by 5 bases and J by 0 bases, leaving 14 bases between them. Germline-derived CDR1 and CDR2 are SGHNT and YENEEA. The length of the CDR3 is 15 residues.

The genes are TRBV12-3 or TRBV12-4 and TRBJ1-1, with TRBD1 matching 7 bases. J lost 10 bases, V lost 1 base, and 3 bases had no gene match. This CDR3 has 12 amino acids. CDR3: CASSLEGASAFF. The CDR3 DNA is TGTGCCAGCAGTTTAGAGGGGGCGTCAGCTTTCTTT.

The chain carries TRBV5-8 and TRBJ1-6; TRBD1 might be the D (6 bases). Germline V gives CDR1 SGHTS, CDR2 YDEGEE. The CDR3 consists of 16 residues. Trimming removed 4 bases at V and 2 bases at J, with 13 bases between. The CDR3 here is CASSVGTQTYNSPLHF. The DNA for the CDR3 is TGTGCCAGCAGCGTAGGGACACAAACCTATAATTCACCCCTCCACTTT.

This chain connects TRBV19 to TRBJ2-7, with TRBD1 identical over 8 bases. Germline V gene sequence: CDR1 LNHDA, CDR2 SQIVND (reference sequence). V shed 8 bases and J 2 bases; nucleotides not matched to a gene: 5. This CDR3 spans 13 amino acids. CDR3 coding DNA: TGTGCCAGTGCGGGACAGGTAGCCTACGAGCAGTACTTC. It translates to CASAGQVAYEQYF.

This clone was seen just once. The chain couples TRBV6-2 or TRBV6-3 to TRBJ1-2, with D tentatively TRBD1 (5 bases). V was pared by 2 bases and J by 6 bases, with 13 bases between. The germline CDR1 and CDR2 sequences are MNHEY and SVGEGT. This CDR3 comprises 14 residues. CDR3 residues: CASSYPPTGHGYTF. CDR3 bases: TGTGCCAGCAGTTACCCCCCCACAGGTCATGGCTACACCTTC.

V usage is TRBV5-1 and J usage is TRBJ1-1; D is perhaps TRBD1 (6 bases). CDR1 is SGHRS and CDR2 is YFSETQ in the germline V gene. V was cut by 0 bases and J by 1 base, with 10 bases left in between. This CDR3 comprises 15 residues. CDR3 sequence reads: CASSLDRVANTEAFF. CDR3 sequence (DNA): TGCGCCAGCAGCTTGGACAGGGTGGCGAACACTGAAGCTTTCTTT.

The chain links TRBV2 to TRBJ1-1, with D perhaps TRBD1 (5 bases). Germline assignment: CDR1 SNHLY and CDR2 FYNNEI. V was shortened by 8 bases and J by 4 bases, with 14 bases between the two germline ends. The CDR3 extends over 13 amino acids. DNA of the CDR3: TGTGCCAGCGGGGGGACCCTGGGCACTGAAGCTTTCTTT. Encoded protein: CASGGTLGTEAFF.

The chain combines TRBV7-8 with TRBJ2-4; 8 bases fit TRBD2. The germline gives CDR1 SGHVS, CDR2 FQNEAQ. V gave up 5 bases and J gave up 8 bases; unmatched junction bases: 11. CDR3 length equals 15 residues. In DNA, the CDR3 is TGTGCCAGCAGCCGAGGGCGGGAGGTCACCCACATTCAGTACTTC. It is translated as CASSRGREVTHIQYF.

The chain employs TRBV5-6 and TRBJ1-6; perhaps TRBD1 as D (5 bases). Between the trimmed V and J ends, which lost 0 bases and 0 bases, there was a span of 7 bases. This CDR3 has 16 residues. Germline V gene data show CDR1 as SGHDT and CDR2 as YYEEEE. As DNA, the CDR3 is TGTGCCAGCAGCTTGGACAGGAGCTCCTATAATTCACCCCTCCACTTT. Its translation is CASSLDRSSYNSPLHF.

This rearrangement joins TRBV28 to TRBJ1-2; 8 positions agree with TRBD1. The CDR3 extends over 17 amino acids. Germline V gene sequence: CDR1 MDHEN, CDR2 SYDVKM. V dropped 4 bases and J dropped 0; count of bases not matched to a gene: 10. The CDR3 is CASSSPGTGLANYGYTF. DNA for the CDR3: TGTGCCAGCAGTTCACCCGGGACAGGTCTCGCTAACTATGGCTACACCTTC.

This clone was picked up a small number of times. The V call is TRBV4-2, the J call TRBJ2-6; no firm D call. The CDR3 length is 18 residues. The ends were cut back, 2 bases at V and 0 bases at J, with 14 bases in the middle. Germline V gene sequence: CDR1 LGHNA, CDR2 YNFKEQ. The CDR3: CASSQFDEELSGANVLTF. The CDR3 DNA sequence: TGTGCCAGCAGCCAATTTGACGAGGAACTCTCTGGGGCCAACGTCCTGACTTTC.

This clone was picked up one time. The CDR3 loop is CASSWGERDHYEQYF. DNA for the CDR3: TGTGCCAGCAGCTGGGGGGAGCGGGATCACTACGAGCAGTACTTC. V and J are TRBV5-4 and TRBJ2-7; 7 bases line up with TRBD2. J was trimmed by 3 bases and V by 3 bases; bases with no gene match: 9. The germline V gene encodes CDR1 SGHNT and CDR2 YYREEE (reference sequence). The CDR3 is 15 amino acids.